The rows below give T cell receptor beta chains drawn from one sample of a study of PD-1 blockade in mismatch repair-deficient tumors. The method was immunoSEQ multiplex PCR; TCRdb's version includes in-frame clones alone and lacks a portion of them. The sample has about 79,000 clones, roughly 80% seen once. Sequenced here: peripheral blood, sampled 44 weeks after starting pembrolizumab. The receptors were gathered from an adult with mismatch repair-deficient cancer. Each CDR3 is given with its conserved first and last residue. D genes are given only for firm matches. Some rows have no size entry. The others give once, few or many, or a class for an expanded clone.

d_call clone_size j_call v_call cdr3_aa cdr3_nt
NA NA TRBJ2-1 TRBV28 CASSLPGWDNEQFF TGTGCCAGCAGTTTACCGGGGTGGGACAATGAACAGTTCTTC
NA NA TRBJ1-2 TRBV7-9 CASTPGVGYTF TGTGCCAGCACCCCCGGGGTTGGCTACACCTTC
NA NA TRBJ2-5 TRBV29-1 CSVERGIGQETQYF TGCAGCGTTGAAAGAGGAATAGGCCAAGAGACCCAGTACTTC
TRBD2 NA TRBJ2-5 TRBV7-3 CASKISGKSQETQYF TGTGCCAGCAAGATTAGCGGGAAGTCCCAAGAGACCCAGTACTTC
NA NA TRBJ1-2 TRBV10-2 CASSSTGNYGYTF TGCGCCAGCAGTTCGACAGGAAACTATGGCTACACCTTC
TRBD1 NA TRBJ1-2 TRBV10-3 CAISEQGEVYGYTF TGTGCCATCAGTGAACAGGGGGAGGTCTATGGCTACACCTTC
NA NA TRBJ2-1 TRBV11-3 CASSLDTASEQFF TGTGCCAGCAGCTTAGATACAGCCAGTGAGCAGTTCTTC
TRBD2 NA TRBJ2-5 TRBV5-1 CASSLALAGTGETQYF TGCGCCAGCAGCTTGGCTCTAGCGGGGACCGGAGAGACCCAGTACTTC
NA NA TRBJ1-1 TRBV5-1 CASSLDGSEYRTANTEAFF TGCGCCAGCAGCTTGGACGGCAGTGAGTATCGGACAGCGAACACTGAAGCTTTCTTT
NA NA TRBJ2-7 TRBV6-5 CASSYVAAGSYEQYF TGTGCCAGCAGTTACGTAGCGGCAGGCTCCTACGAGCAGTACTTC
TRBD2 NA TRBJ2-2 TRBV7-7 CASSPYVSAGGNTGELFF TGTGCTAGCAGCCCTTATGTCAGTGCGGGAGGGAATACCGGGGAGCTGTTTTTT
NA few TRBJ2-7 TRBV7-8 CASSLDTNGPYEQYF TGTGCCAGCAGCTTAGATACAAACGGACCCTACGAGCAGTACTTC
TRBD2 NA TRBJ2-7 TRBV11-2 CASSLASGRSYEQYF TGTGCCAGCAGCTTAGCTAGCGGGAGGTCTTACGAGCAGTACTTC
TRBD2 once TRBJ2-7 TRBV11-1 CASSSTGLAGSYEQYF TGTGCCAGCAGCTCAACCGGACTAGCGGGTTCCTACGAGCAGTACTTC
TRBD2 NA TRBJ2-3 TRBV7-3 CASSSIGAGPTDTQYF TGTGCCAGCAGCTCCATAGGAGCGGGACCCACAGATACGCAGTATTTT
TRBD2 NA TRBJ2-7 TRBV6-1 CASSEVATSGRSEQYF TGTGCCAGCAGTGAAGTGGCGACTAGCGGGAGAAGTGAGCAGTACTTC
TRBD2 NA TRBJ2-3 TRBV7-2 CASSRLAGGPDTQYF TGTGCCAGCAGCCGCCTAGCGGGAGGGCCGGATACGCAGTATTTT
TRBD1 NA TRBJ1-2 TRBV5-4 CASRSRGTGEHGYTF TGTGCCAGCAGGTCGCGCGGGACAGGGGAACATGGCTACACCTTC
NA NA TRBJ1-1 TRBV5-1 CASSLEGRDADEAFF TGCGCCAGCAGCTTGGAAGGCCGGGACGCCGATGAAGCTTTCTTT
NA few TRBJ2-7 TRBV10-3 CAISVDSYEQYF TGTGCCATCAGTGTAGACAGCTACGAGCAGTACTTC
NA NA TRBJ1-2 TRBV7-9 CASSQEYRGPYGYTF TGTGCCAGCAGCCAAGAATACCGCGGACCCTATGGCTACACCTTC
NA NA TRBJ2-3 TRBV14 CASSRRAQGADTQYF TGTGCCAGCAGCCGACGGGCTCAAGGGGCAGATACGCAGTATTTT
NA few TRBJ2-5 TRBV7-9 CASSLQAAGTQYF TGTGCCAGCAGCTTACAGGCCGCAGGGACCCAGTACTTC
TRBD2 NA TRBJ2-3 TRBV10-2 CASSDLAVSTDTQYF TGCGCCAGCAGTGACCTAGCGGTGAGCACAGATACGCAGTATTTT
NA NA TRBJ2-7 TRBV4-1 CASSLTPSSYEQYF TGCGCCAGCAGCCTCACGCCGAGCTCCTACGAGCAGTACTTC
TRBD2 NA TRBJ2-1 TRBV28 CASRGVSEFF TGTGCCAGCCGGGGGGTATCGGAGTTCTTC
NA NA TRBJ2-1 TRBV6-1 CASSGLPDNEQFF TGTGCCAGCAGTGGCTTACCCGACAATGAGCAGTTCTTC
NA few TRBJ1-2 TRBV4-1 CASSQDGGKHGYTF TGCGCCAGCAGCCAAGATGGAGGAAAACATGGCTACACCTTC
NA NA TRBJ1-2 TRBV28 CASIPSRGASGYTF TGTGCCAGCATTCCTTCGAGGGGCGCCAGTGGCTACACCTTC
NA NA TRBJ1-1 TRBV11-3 CASSLSRGSTEAFF TGTGCCAGCAGCTTATCTAGGGGGAGCACTGAAGCTTTCTTT
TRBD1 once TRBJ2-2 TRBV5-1 CASSFLGQGQWAGELFF TGCGCCAGCAGCTTCCTCGGACAGGGGCAGTGGGCCGGGGAGCTGTTTTTT
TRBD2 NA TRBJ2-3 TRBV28 CASSPSGSGTDTQYF TGTGCCAGCAGTCCTAGCGGGAGCGGCACAGATACGCAGTATTTT
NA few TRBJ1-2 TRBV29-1 CSVEDGAEQGGGYTF TGCAGCGTTGAAGATGGGGCCGAACAGGGCGGTGGCTACACCTTC
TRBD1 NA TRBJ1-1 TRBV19 CASSIARTGEAFF TGTGCCAGTAGTATAGCGAGGACAGGGGAAGCTTTCTTT
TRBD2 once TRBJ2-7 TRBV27 CASSKLAGGPIEQYF TGTGCCAGCAGTAAACTAGCGGGAGGGCCGATCGAGCAGTACTTC
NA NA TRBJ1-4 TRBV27 CASSVLGDQGEKLFF TGTGCCAGCAGTGTCCTGGGGGACCAGGGTGAAAAACTGTTTTTT
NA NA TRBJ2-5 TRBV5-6 CASSLGRQQTQYF TGTGCCAGCAGCTTGGGGCGTCAGCAGACCCAGTACTTC